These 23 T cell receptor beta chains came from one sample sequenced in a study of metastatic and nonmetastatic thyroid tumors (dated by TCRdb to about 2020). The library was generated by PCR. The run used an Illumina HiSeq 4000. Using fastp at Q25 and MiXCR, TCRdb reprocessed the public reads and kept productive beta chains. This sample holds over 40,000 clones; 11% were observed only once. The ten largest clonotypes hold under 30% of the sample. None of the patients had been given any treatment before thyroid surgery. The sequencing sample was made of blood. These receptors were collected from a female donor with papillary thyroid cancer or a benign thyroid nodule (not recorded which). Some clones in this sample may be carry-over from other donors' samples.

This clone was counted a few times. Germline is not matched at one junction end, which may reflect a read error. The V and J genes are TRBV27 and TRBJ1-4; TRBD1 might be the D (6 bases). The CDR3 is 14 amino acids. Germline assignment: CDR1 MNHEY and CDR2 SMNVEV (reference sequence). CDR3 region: CVSSTDRGAEKLFF. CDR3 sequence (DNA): TGTGTCAGCAGTACGGATAGGGGGGCTGAAAAACTGTTTTTT.

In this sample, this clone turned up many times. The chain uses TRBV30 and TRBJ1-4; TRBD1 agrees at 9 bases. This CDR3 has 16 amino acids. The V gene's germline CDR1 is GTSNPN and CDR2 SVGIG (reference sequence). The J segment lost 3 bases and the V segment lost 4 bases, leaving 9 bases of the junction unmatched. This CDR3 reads CAWILTGGRANEKLFF. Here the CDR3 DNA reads TGTGCCTGGATTCTCACAGGGGGCCGGGCTAATGAAAAACTGTTTTTT.

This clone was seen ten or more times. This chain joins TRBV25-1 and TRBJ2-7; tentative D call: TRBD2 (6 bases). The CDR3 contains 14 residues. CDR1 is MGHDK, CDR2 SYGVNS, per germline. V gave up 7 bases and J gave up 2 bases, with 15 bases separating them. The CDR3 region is CASMAWSGAYEQYF. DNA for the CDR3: TGTGCCAGCATGGCGTGGTCGGGGGCCTACGAGCAGTACTTC.

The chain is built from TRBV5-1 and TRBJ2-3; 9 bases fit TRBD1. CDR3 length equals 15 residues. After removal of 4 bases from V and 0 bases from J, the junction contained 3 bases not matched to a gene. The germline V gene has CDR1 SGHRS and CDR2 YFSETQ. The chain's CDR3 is CASSTDRGSTDTQYF. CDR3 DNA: TGCGCCAGCAGCACGGACAGGGGCAGCACAGATACGCAGTATTTT.

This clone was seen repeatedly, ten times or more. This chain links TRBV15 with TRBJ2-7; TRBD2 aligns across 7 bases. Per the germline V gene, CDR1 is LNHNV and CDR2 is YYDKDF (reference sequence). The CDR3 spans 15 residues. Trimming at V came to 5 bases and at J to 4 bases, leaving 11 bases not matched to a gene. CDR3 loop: CATSSQRGARYEQYF. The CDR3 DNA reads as TGTGCCACCAGCTCCCAGCGGGGTGCGAGATACGAGCAGTACTTC.

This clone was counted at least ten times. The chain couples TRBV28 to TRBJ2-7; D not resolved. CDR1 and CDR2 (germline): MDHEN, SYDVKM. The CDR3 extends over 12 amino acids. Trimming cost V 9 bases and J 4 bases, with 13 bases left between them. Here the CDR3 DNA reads TGTGCCAGTACCTCGACCAAGTACGAGCAGTACTTC. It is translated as CASTSTKYEQYF.

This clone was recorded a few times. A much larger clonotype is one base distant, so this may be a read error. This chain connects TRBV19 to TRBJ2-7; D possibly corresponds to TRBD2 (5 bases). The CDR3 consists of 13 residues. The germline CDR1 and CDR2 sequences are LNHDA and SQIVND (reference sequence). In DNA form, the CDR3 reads TGTGCCAGTAGTATCGGGAACGCCTACGGGCAGTACTTC. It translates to CASSIGNAYGQYF.

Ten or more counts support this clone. The CDR3 coding sequence is TGTGCCAGTACCTCACCGACTAGCGGTCACTACGAGCAGTACTTC. As protein: CASTSPTSGHYEQYF. V gene TRBV19 combines with J gene TRBJ2-7; TRBD2 matches at 9 bases. The CDR3 runs to 15 residues. The V gene end was trimmed by 7 bases and the J gene end by 3 bases; junction bases not matched to a gene: 10. Germline-derived CDR1 and CDR2 are LNHDA and SQIVND (reference sequence).

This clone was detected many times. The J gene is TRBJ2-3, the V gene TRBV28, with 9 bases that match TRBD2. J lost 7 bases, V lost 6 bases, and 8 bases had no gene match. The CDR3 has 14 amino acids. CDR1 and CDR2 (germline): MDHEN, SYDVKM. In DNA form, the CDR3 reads TGTGCCAGCAGGGGCGGGAGGGCTAAAAATACGCAGTATTTT. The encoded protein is CASRGGRAKNTQYF.

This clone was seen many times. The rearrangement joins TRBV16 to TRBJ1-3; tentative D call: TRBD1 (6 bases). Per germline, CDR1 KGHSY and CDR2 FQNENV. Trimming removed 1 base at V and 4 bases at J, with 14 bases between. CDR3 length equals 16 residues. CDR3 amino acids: CASSQYIVRGGNTIYF. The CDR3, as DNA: TGTGCCAGCAGCCAATATATCGTCAGGGGAGGAAACACCATATATTTT.

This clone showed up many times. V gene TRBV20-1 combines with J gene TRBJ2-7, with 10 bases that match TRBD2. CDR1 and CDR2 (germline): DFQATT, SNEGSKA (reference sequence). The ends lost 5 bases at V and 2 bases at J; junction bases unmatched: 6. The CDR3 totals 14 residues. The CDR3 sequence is CSAGGLARTYEQYF. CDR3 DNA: TGCAGTGCTGGGGGACTAGCGAGAACCTACGAGCAGTACTTC.

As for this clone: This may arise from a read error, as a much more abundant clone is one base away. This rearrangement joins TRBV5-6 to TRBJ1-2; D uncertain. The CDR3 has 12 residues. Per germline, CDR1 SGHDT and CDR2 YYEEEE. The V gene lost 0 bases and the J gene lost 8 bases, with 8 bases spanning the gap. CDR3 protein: CASSLGHPGYTF. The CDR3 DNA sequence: TGTGCCAGCAGCTTGGGACATCCAGGCTACACCTTC.

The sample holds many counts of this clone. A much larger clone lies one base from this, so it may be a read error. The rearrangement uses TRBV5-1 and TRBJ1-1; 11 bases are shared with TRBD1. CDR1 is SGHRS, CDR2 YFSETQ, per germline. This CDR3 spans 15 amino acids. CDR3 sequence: CARSLMGQGETEAFF. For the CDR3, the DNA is TGCGCCCGCAGCTTGATGGGACAGGGGGAAACTGAAGCTTTCTTT.

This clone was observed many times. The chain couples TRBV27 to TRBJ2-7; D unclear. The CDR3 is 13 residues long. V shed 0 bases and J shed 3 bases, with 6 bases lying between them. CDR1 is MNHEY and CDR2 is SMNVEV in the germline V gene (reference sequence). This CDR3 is CASSLSSYYEQYF. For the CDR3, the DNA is TGTGCCAGCAGTTTATCTTCCTACTACGAGCAGTACTTC.

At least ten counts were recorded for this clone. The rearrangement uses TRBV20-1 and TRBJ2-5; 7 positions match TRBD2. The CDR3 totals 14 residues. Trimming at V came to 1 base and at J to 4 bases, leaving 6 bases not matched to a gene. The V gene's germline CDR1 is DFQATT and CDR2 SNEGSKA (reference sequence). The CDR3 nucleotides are TGCAGTGCTAGAGGTCTAGGGAGGGGAGAGACCCAGTACTTC. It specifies CSARGLGRGETQYF.

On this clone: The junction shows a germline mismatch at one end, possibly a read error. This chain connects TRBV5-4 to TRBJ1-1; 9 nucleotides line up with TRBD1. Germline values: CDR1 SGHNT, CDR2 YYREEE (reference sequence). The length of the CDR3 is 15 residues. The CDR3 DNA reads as TGTGCCAACAGCTCCCCCGGGACAGGGTCTACTGAAGCTTTCTTT. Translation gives CANSSPGTGSTEAFF. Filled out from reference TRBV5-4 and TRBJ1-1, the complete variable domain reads ETGVTQSPTHLIKTRGQQVTLRCSSQSGHNTVSWYQQALGQGPQFIFQYYREEENGRGNFPPRFSGLQFPNYSSELNVNALELDDSALYLCANSSPGTGSTEAFFGQGTRLTVV.

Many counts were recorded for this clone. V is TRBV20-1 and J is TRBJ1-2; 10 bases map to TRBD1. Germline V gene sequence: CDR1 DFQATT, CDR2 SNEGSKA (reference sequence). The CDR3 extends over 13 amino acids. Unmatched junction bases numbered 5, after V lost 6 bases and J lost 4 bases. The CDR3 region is CSAGDRGGYGYTF. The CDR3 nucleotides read TGCAGTGCCGGGGACAGGGGCGGCTATGGCTACACCTTC.

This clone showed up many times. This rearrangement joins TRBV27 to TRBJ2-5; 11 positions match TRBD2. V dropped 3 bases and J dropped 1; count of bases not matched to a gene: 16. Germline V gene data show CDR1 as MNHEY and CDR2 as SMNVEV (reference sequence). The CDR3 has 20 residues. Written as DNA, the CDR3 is TGTGCCAGCAGTTTCCCGCCCCTTTGGACTAGCGGGTTACTCCAAGAGACCCAGTACTTC. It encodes CASSFPPLWTSGLLQETQYF.

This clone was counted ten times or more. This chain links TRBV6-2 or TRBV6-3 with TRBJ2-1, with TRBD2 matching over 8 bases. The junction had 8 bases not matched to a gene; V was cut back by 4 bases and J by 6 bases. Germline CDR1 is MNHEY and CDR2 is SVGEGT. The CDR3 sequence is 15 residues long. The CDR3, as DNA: TGTGCCAGCAGTTCAGGCTCGCGGGAGGTCAATGAGCAGTTCTTC. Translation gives CASSSGSREVNEQFF.

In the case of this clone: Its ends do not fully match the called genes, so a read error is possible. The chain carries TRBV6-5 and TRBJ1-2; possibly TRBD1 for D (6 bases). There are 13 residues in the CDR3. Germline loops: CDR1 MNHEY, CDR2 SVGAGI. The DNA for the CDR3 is TGTGCCAGCAGTTCACGCCAGGGGCGAGGCTACAACTTC. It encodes CASSSRQGRGYNF.

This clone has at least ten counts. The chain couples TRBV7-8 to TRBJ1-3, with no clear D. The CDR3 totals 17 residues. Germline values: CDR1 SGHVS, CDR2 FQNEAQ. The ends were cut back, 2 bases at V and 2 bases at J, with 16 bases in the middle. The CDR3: CASSLMSWDSPGNTIYF. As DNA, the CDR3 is TGTGCCAGCAGCTTAATGAGCTGGGATTCGCCTGGAAACACCATATATTTT.

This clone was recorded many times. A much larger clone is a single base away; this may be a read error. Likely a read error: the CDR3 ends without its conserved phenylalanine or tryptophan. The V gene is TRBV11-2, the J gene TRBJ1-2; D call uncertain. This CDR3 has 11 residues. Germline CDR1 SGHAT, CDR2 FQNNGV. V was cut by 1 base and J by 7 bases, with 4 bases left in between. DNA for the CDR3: TGTGCCAGCAGCTTAGCAGGTGGCTACACCCTC. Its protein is CASSLAGGYTL.

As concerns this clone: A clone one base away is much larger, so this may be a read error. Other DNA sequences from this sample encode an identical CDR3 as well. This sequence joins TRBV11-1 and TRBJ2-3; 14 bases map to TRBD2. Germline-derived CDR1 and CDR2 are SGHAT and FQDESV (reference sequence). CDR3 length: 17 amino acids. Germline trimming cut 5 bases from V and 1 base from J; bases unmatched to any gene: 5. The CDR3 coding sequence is TGTGCCAGCAGCCGTGGACTAGCGGGAGGCCGCACAGATACGCAGTATTTT. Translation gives CASSRGLAGGRTDTQYF.